This T cell receptor beta chain originates from a study of cytomegalovirus exposure and HLA in healthy donors (dated by TCRdb to 2015 to 2018). Background for the entire study: According to an earlier analysis of 550 to 750 of the donors, roughly 180 million T cells yielded approximately 120 million unique TCR beta sequences and approximately 300 Gb of sequence data. An early release covering roughly 600 HLA-typed donors comprised approximately 290 gigabases of sequencing data and roughly 85 million unique TCR sequences. Of the roughly 400 genotyped donors, about 80% fell in the genetic ancestry cluster associated with self-reported Caucasian donors. The study aimed to test whether cataloging public T cell receptors could reveal signatures of past pathogen exposure. The study used immunosequencing to profile the T cell repertoires of 666 subjects and linked those repertoires to cytomegalovirus serostatus. In addition to the first cohort of several hundred subjects, a separate validation cohort of approximately 130 different subjects was used. High-throughput TCR immunosequencing, statistical association of individual TCRs with disease status, and machine learning were combined to predict cytomegalovirus infection status. A later analysis re-examined previously published TCR beta repertoires from roughly 720 donors and added high-resolution HLA genotyping to investigate patterns of TCR occurrence. Rather than drawing on any new phenotypic data, the later analysis identified candidate immune exposures from TCR beta sequences and the way those sequences occurred across donors. An earlier analysis of nearly 600 of the donors applied high-throughput TCR beta sequencing to assess whether each TCR beta V gene segment acted as functional or pseudogenic. Alongside the repertoire data, information on donor age, sex, ethnicity and CMV serostatus was compiled. Genome-wide SNP genotypes for about 65% of the 666 donors were used in a later genetic analysis, which treated that subset as a discovery cohort. Every discovery cohort repertoire had been produced on one sequencing platform. HLA typing included class I and class II loci at four-digit resolution. Typing coverage differed by locus: A, B, C, DRB1 and DQB1 were typed in roughly 620-630 donors, DQA1 in 522, DPA1 in 600 to 610, and DPB1 in roughly 450. Roughly 5 DR-DQ haplotypes were handled as single units for association and clustering, since linkage in the cohort was strong. Among under 450 genotyped donors of the cohort, an average of around 240,000 unique TCR beta nucleotide sequences were sequenced per donor, roughly 18% of them non-productive.

In the case of this clone: It lacks a known antigen. No qualities accompany the bases; no much larger clone lies one base away.

Preparation of the library involved the immunoSEQ multiplex PCR assay. For the multiplex PCR, a mixture combining 60 forward primers for TCR Vbeta segments and 13 reverse primers for TCR Jbeta segments was used. The CDR3 region of rearranged TCR beta genes was amplified from genomic DNA by a multiplex PCR assay. Amplified TCR beta libraries were sequenced as 87-base-pair reads on the Illumina HiSeq System. The study's own analysis went as follows. A later analysis counted approximately 76 million unique TCR beta chains across the 500 to 850 repertoires, and some 11 million of these chains were shared by at least two donors. A nearest-neighbor algorithm error-corrected the raw reads and collapsed the reads into unique sequences, merging closely related sequences to remove PCR and sequencing errors. Alignment of CDR3 sequences to IMGT reference sequences was used to assign V, D and J gene segments. Each retained sequence needed at least a six-nucleotide match to both a V gene segment and a J gene segment. Rearrangements were called productive when the CDR3 lacked stop codons and stayed in frame with V and J; all others were non-productive. Following IMGT convention, CDR3 was defined as the stretch from the second conserved V-encoded cysteine to the conserved J-encoded phenylalanine. In an earlier analysis of around 600 of the donors, sequences lacking an unambiguous match to a single V gene segment were excluded. In an earlier analysis of some 590 of the donors, a V segment was called functional when productive rearrangements were above 56.7%, and segregating when the standard deviation between donors exceeded 5%. A statistical classification framework was built to diagnose cytomegalovirus status from the catalog of TCR beta chain sequences. In a later analysis, V and J genes were assigned by comparing TCR nucleotide sequences against IMGT/GENE-DB human TR gene sequences. In a later analysis, CDR3 sequences and most-parsimonious VDJ recombination scenarios were assigned using the TCRdist pipeline. In a later analysis, each TCR beta chain was defined by its CDR3 amino acid sequence together with its V-gene family, and reads without a unique V-gene family were excluded. To address suspected cross-contamination and a sequencing artifact, a later analysis removed under 600 highly shared, low-generation-probability nucleotide sequences. For each public chain, a later analysis derived a clonal expansion index from normalized ranks of inferred template counts within each repertoire. A later analysis computed generation probabilities with a VDJ recombination model fitted to out-of-frame rearrangements, and checked the results against IGoR. In a later analysis, TCR-TCR, TCR-HLA and TCR-CMV co-occurrence was scored with hypergeometric tests, and a repertoire-size bias correction was applied to TCR pairs. A later analysis estimated false discovery rates by permuting HLA or CMV assignments 20 times. In a later analysis, co-occurring TCRs were grouped with DBSCAN, and TCRdist sequence similarity was added when clustering was performed within HLA-allele-positive subsets. Co-occurrence clustering excluded repertoires with fewer than 30,000 or more than 120,000 public chains, plus five with anomalous nucleotide sharing. TCRdb carries this immuneACCESS record with in-frame sequences only. Its versions omit some clonotypes, under half of them owing to an unresolved V gene in the studies checked, with the rest unexplained. That table gives V, J and clone size, and the DNA gave D and trimming. Across this sample there are around 150,000 clones, with approximately 71% seen only once. 8% to 13% of the sample rests with the top ten.

The cohort was made up of 500 to 850 healthy bone marrow donors. Cohort members were all nominally healthy when sampled, although unrecorded immune exposures were likely present. The donor tested CMV seropositive and was one of the 289 seropositive cohort members. Every donor gave a peripheral blood sample, and the peripheral blood mononuclear cells from that sample were used for TCR beta sequencing. The Qiagen DNeasy Blood Extraction Kit was used to extract genomic DNA from the blood cell samples. V trim: 5 bases; J trim: 8 bases; unmatched bases: 8. Based on the germline V gene, the CDR1 and CDR2 sequences are SGHTA and FQGNSA. Spanning cysteine to phenylalanine, the CDR3 consists of 15 amino acids. The entry retains the CDR3 DNA only, 45 bases that are in frame from base 1. Here is what the overall study found, with its caveats: The study gave a list of about 160 TCR beta chains associated with cytomegalovirus. The presence/absence analyses assumed that sequencing depth was roughly uniform across donors, and that assumption may not be true. In a later genetic analysis, a missense DCLRE1C variant was associated with V-gene and J-gene trimming of TCR beta chains, and the association was replicated in an independent cohort. Because counts were too low, about 18 rarely observed V segments, including chromosome 9 orphons, were left out of the earlier analysis of some 640 of the donors. In a later analysis, HLA-associated TCR beta chains were found to be more clonally expanded and to have lower generation probabilities than equally common non-associated chains. In both the original and validation cohorts, the classifier was reported to diagnose cytomegalovirus status with high specificity and sensitivity. This cohort had only TCR beta chains sequenced, and the lack of alpha or paired-chain data limited which features could be detected. Most CMV-associated TCR beta chains appeared to be HLA-restricted in a later analysis, and the HLA associations seemed to be driven largely by CMV exposure. Specific HLA alleles were associated with 16,951 TCR beta sequences at a false discovery rate of 0.05 in a later analysis. Some IMGT-functional V segments, including TRBV6-2 and TRBV6-3, could not be distinguished by the 87-base-pair reads and were therefore excluded. It was suggested by the authors that the approach could potentially be generalized to other disease states and immunological phenotypes. According to a later analysis, parvovirus B19, influenza, CMV and Epstein-Barr virus appeared linked to several top co-occurrence clusters. CMV serostatus was the only immune exposure information available for the cohort. Correlated functional status among segregating V segments might be attributable to linkage disequilibrium, but an unknown experimental factor could not be ruled out. An earlier analysis of approximately 590 of the donors showed that most TCR beta V segments appeared in productive rearrangements either about 87% or about 30% of the time, which broadly matched IMGT annotations. In a later analysis, TCR association rates were found to vary across HLA loci, with the most associated TCRs seen for DRB1 alleles and the fewest for HLA-C alleles. HLA typing was unavailable for some donors at each locus, so association tests used only the typed subset. Most TCR sequences were seen in very few donors, while some public TCRs were found in many individuals. A few of the identified cytomegalovirus-associated TCR beta chains were confirmed in vitro to be specific for cytomegalovirus antigens. Compared with the roughly 600-donor mean, donors in an Asian-associated ancestry cluster had fewer N-insertions in productive TCRs, according to a later genetic analysis. A further reported finding was that TCR beta sequences accurately predicted the HLA-A and HLA-B alleles for most subjects in the first cohort. A cluster of highly shared sequence variants was judged likely to represent a technical artifact of the sequencing pipeline. Assigning TCR associations to individual alleles was difficult when HLA alleles, especially DR and DQ, strongly co-occurred.

The TCR originated in a man aged 25-45 years in good health and CMV-seropositive. The source material was PBMCs. In this chain, TRBV7-2 is recombined with TRBJ2-1, and 11 junctional nucleotides match TRBD1. The CDR3 region reads CASSRTGGYRDEQFF. The nucleotide sequence is TGTGCCAGCAGCCGGACAGGGGGCTATCGGGATGAGCAGTTCTTC. The variable domain in full, with residues beyond the CDR3 obtained from the reference TRBV7-2 and TRBJ2-1 genes, is GAGVSQSPSNKVTEKGKDVELRCDPISGHTALYWYRQSLGQGLEFLIYFQGNSAPDKSGLPSDRFSAERTGGSVSTLTIQRTQQEDSAVYLCASSRTGGYRDEQFFGPGTRLTVL.